The next 22 T cell receptor beta chains were all read from a single sample in a study of blood T cells in healthy people across ages. Together with a sample-barcoded 5' primer, a J-beta primer mix was included in a second PCR lasting about 7 to 11 cycles. TCRdb re-called the 5' RACE reads through MiXCR, storing one row per CDR3 protein. Of around 2 million distinct CDR3 sequences in the sample, about two fifths were seen once. The specimen was blood. The source is a human donor in good health.

The J gene is TRBJ2-5, the V gene TRBV7-6; 10 bases are shared with TRBD1. The CDR3 length is 15 residues. Germline CDR1 and CDR2: SGHVS and FNYEAQ. V lost 1 base and J lost 11; bases outside the gene matches: 10. The CDR3 region is CASSLVGTGAEGQYF. CDR3 bases: TGTGCCAGCAGCTTAGTTGGGACAGGGGCCGAGGGGCAGTACTTC. The full variable domain, in which reference TRBV7-6 and TRBJ2-5 provide the parts outside the CDR3, is GAGVSQSPRYKVTKRGQDVALRCDPISGHVSLYWYRQALGQGPEFLTYFNYEAQQDKSGLPNDRFSAERPEGSISTLTIQRTEQRDSAMYRCASSLVGTGAEGQYFGPGTRLLVL.

The V call is TRBV15, the J call TRBJ1-4, with D perhaps matching TRBD1 (5 bases). Germline V lookup: CDR1 LNHNV, CDR2 YYDKDF (reference sequence). This CDR3 spans 15 amino acids. Trimming removed 3 bases from V and 1 base from J, with 9 bases in between. The CDR3 is CATSRQGRTNEKLFF. CDR3 bases: TGTGCCACCAGCAGGCAGGGTAGAACTAATGAAAAACTGTTTTTT.

The V gene is TRBV20-1, the J gene TRBJ1-2, with a possible D match to TRBD1 (6 bases). Germline values: CDR1 DFQATT, CDR2 SNEGSKA (reference sequence). The CDR3 loop spans 15 amino acids. V was trimmed by 2 bases and J by 6 bases, leaving 19 bases between them. In DNA form, the CDR3 reads TGCAGTGCTAGAAGGTCGGCCAGGGGATTAGATGGCTACACCTTC. This codes for CSARRSARGLDGYTF.

Comments on this clonotype: It may be a read error: a sequence one base away is much more abundant. The chain links TRBV7-3 to TRBJ1-2; D is possibly TRBD1 (5 bases). Germline values: CDR1 SGHTA, CDR2 FQGTGA. The CDR3 is made up of 14 amino acids. The CDR3 coding sequence is TGTGTCAGCAGCCCCTTCCCAGGGACCTATGGCTACACCTTC. Translating gives CVSSPFPGTYGYTF. Combining the CDR3 with reference TRBV7-3 and TRBJ1-2 gives the whole variable domain GAGVSQTPSNKVTEKGKYVELRCDPISGHTALYWYRQSLGQGPEFLIYFQGTGAADDSGLPNDRFFAVRPEGSVSTLKIQRTERGDSAVYLCVSSPFPGTYGYTFGSGTRLTVV.

This clonotype turned up a few times. The chain combines TRBV28 with TRBJ1-2, with a weak D call TRBD1 (6 bases). In germline, CDR1 is MDHEN, CDR2 SYDVKM. CDR3 length: 16 residues. Trimming left V 5 bases short and J 4 bases short, with 20 bases between. The DNA for the CDR3 is TGTGCCAGCAGTCTAGCGGCTGGGGGCGACGTCTATGGCTACACCTTC. It is translated as CASSLAAGGDVYGYTF.

This clonotype was counted at least ten times. This chain joins TRBV4-2 and TRBJ2-3; a weak D match, TRBD2 (6 bases). The CDR3 covers 15 residues. Between the trimmed V and J ends, which lost 4 bases and 0 bases, there was a span of 11 bases. Germline loops: CDR1 LGHNA, CDR2 YNFKEQ. The DNA of the CDR3 is TGTGCCAGCAGCCTCCAAGCGGGTAGCACAGATACGCAGTATTTT. This sequence encodes CASSLQAGSTDTQYF.

This clonotype was seen a handful of times. This chain links TRBV20-1 with TRBJ2-6; perhaps TRBD2 as D (6 bases). CDR3 length: 15 amino acids. The germline gives CDR1 DFQATT, CDR2 SNEGSKA (reference sequence). Trimming took off 6 bases at V and 1 base at J, with 13 bases between the two ends. CDR3 loop: CSAENGGSGANVLTF. In DNA form, the CDR3 reads TGCAGTGCGGAAAACGGGGGTTCTGGGGCCAACGTCCTGACTTTC.

Regarding this clonotype: Mismatch with germline at one junction end may stem from a read error. The rearrangement joins TRBV30 to TRBJ1-4; D gene unclear. The germline CDR1 and CDR2 sequences are GTSNPN and SVGIG (reference sequence). The CDR3 spans 10 residues. CDR3 bases: TGTGCCTGGAGAGAGGAAAAACGGTTTTTT. Translation: CAWREEKRFF.

This clonotype occurred many times. The chain combines TRBV20-1 with TRBJ2-3; a possible D gene is TRBD2 (7 bases). V dropped 5 bases and J dropped 8 bases, with 17 bases sitting between them. CDR1 and CDR2 from the germline V gene are DFQATT and SNEGSKA (reference sequence). This CDR3 is 13 amino acids long. CDR3 coding DNA: TGCAGTGCTTCTGCCCGGGGGGCGGTTACGCAGTATTTT. Protein sequence: CSASARGAVTQYF.

The chain's CDR3 is CASSEIPRFGSPLHF. CDR3 in DNA: TGTGCCAGCAGTGAAATCCCCAGGTTTGGATCACCCCTCCACTTT. This sequence joins TRBV6-1 and TRBJ1-6; D not certain. The CDR3 runs to 15 residues. The germline gives CDR1 MNHNS, CDR2 SASEGT. V was clipped by 2 bases and J by 10 bases, with 15 bases between them.

CDR3: CASRLIGQGVFSGANVLTF. The CDR3 DNA reads TGTGCCAGCAGGCTAATCGGACAGGGGGTGTTCTCTGGGGCCAACGTCCTGACTTTC. This rearrangement joins TRBV27 to TRBJ2-6, with TRBD1 identical over 10 bases. Germline CDR1 is MNHEY and CDR2 is SMNVEV (reference sequence). Trimming removed 6 bases from V and 0 bases from J; junction bases left unmatched: 11. This CDR3 has 19 residues.

CDR3 sequence (DNA): TGTGCCAGCAGCTATGGAAGGACAGGGGGCAATGAGCAGTTCTTC. Protein: CASSYGRTGGNEQFF. The gene calls are TRBV7-2 and TRBJ2-1; 10 positions match TRBD1. V lost 4 bases to trimming and J lost 6 bases; unmatched junction nucleotides: 6. Germline assignment: CDR1 SGHTA and CDR2 FQGNSA. The CDR3 spans 15 residues.

This rearrangement joins TRBV4-2 to TRBJ1-3; D not certain. CDR3 length: 15 residues. CDR1 LGHNA and CDR2 YNFKEQ come from the germline V gene. Trimming shortened V by 0 bases and J by 2 bases, and 8 bases separated the two germline ends. The CDR3 spells CASSQEPVPGNTIYF. As DNA, the CDR3 is TGTGCCAGCAGCCAAGAACCAGTCCCTGGAAACACCATATATTTT.

This clonotype was observed a few times. The rearrangement joins TRBV29-1 to TRBJ2-7; D tentatively fits TRBD1 or TRBD2 (5 bases each). V shed 4 bases and J shed 9 bases, with 19 bases lying between them. The germline CDR1 and CDR2 sequences are SQVTM and ANQGSEA. The CDR3 loop spans 13 amino acids. CDR3 coding DNA: TGCAGCGTTGCAATCGGGGCTTCCCACCGGCAGTACTTC. Protein: CSVAIGASHRQYF.

This clonotype was observed once. V and J are TRBV5-8 and TRBJ2-5, with TRBD1 as a possible D gene (6 bases). V was pared by 1 base and J by 2 bases, with 15 bases between. CDR3 length: 16 amino acids. The germline CDR1 and CDR2 sequences are SGHTS and YDEGEE. The CDR3 loop is CASSLRPGTIQETQYF. The CDR3 DNA sequence: TGTGCCAGCAGCTTGCGACCAGGGACAATTCAAGAGACCCAGTACTTC.

The V gene is TRBV10-3, the J gene TRBJ2-7, with 10 positions matching TRBD1. Germline loops: CDR1 ENHRY, CDR2 SYGVKD. CDR3 length equals 15 residues. The junction had 9 bases not matched to a gene; V was cut back by 8 bases and J by 2 bases. The CDR3 reads CAIGFTGTGAYEQYF. CDR3 bases: TGTGCCATCGGTTTTACCGGGACAGGGGCCTACGAGCAGTACTTC.

The sample holds many counts of this clonotype. The V gene is TRBV7-2, the J gene TRBJ1-5; no clear D. The germline V gene has CDR1 SGHTA and CDR2 FQGNSA. Deletions cut 0 bases from V and 4 bases from J, with 16 bases between. The CDR3 is 17 residues long. The CDR3 spells CASSLANRGSSNQPQHF. The CDR3 region has the DNA TGTGCCAGCAGCTTAGCCAACCGGGGTAGCTCTAATCAGCCCCAGCATTTT.

This clonotype was detected only a few times. This chain connects TRBV7-9 to TRBJ2-5; D is tentatively TRBD1 or TRBD2 (5 bases each). The J call may be wrong; the DNA end is better matched by TRBJ2-7. The CDR3 consists of 14 residues. CDR1 and CDR2 from the germline V gene are SEHNR and FQNEAQ (reference sequence). The CDR3 loop is CASSLTGPENEQYF. CDR3 nucleotides: TGTGCCAGCAGCTTAACGGGACCCGAAAACGAGCAGTACTTC.

The V and J genes are TRBV9 and TRBJ2-7; 8 bases match TRBD2. The CDR3 loop spans 14 amino acids. Germline assignment: CDR1 SGDLS and CDR2 YYNGEE. Unmatched junction bases numbered 2, after V lost 3 bases and J lost 0 bases. CDR3 nucleotides: TGTGCCAGCAGCGCGGGGGGGTACTCCTACGAGCAGTACTTC. Its protein is CASSAGGYSYEQYF.

Only one count was recorded for this clonotype. At one end, the junction sequence differs from germline, possibly due to a read error. The chain employs TRBV13 and TRBJ2-7; the match to TRBD1 covers 8 bases. The CDR3 totals 14 residues. The germline V gene has CDR1 PRHDT and CDR2 FYEKMQ (reference sequence). The CDR3 sequence is CANSARDRSYEQYF. The DNA for the CDR3 is TGTGCCAACAGCGCAAGGGACAGGTCCTACGAGCAGTACTTC.

The chain carries TRBV6-1 and TRBJ2-3; D assignment may be TRBD1 or TRBD2 (5 bases each). V was cut by 2 bases and J by 5 bases, with 14 bases left in between. The germline V gene encodes CDR1 MNHNS and CDR2 SASEGT. This CDR3 comprises 15 residues. The CDR3 region has the DNA TGTGCCAGCAGTGAAAGTGGGGACGTGGGAGATACGCAGTATTTT. Its translation: CASSESGDVGDTQYF.

The chain has TRBV5-1 and TRBJ2-3; D unresolved. Trimming stripped 0 bases from V and 0 bases from J, with 11 bases between. The CDR3 runs 16 residues. Germline assignment: CDR1 SGHRS and CDR2 YFSETQ. The CDR3, as DNA: TGCGCCAGCAGCTTGGATGGGGTCCCAAGCACAGATACGCAGTATTTT. Its protein is CASSLDGVPSTDTQYF.